A single sample gave rise to the 29 T cell receptor beta chains below, sequenced in a study of shared clonotypes between healthy human individuals (dated by TCRdb to the early 2020s). CD8 naive samples were CD45RO-negative cells positively selected for CCR7, giving a CD45RA+CCR7+ population that excluded TemRA cells. Libraries were built with the immunoSEQ multiplex PCR assay. Imported from immuneACCESS, the table was reduced by TCRdb to in-frame sequences with V and J called. These copies leave out some clones; in studies compared against another copy, an unresolved V gene accounts for under half, and the cause of the remainder is not known. The table for this sample lists nearly 600,000 clones; roughly 95% of them were counted only once. About 0.11% of the sample is held by the ten biggest clonotypes. Sequencing was performed on naive CD8+ T cells sorted from blood. The cell subset or site label here, explained by the study, means: CD45RA+CCR7+. The origin of the receptors is a woman aged 25 to 39 in good health.

V is TRBV21-1 and J is TRBJ2-7; the table's D call, TRBD1, has no DNA check behind it. TRBV21-1 has pseudogene status. The CDR3 length is 15 residues. The CDR3: CASSKGHRQPYEQYF. CDR3 coding DNA: TGTGCCAGCAGCAAAGGGCACCGACAGCCCTACGAGCAGTACTTC.

This sequence joins TRBV7-9 and TRBJ1-4; TRBD1 matches at 9 bases. Trimming cost V 4 bases and J 6 bases; bases outside gene matches: 9. CDR3 size: 16 residues. Germline lookup yields CDR1 SEHNR and CDR2 FQNEAQ (reference sequence). CDR3 region: CASSSFTTGGYEKLFF. The DNA of the CDR3 is TGTGCCAGCAGCTCTTTTACGACAGGGGGGTATGAAAAACTGTTTTTT.

The genes are TRBV27 and TRBJ1-1; D unresolved. The CDR3 sequence is 12 residues long. Germline CDR1 reads MNHEY; CDR2 reads SMNVEV (reference sequence). V lost 0 bases and J 7 bases, leaving 6 bases between the germline ends. DNA for the CDR3: TGTGCCAGCAGTTTATCGGGGAATGAAGCTTTCTTT. Amino acids: CASSLSGNEAFF.

This sequence joins TRBV19 and TRBJ2-2, with 7 bases lining up with TRBD2. J lost 4 bases, V lost 10 bases, and 6 bases had no gene match. Germline V gives CDR1 LNHDA, CDR2 SQIVND (reference sequence). The CDR3 runs to 13 residues. The CDR3 DNA reads TGTGCCAAACGACCGGGGGGCACCGGGGAGCTGTTTTTT. Its translation is CAKRPGGTGELFF.

The chain links TRBV2 to TRBJ1-5; D unresolved. Germline CDR1 is SNHLY and CDR2 is FYNNEI. The CDR3 is made up of 11 amino acids. Trimming pared 6 bases from V and 3 bases from J, leaving 3 bases between. CDR3 in DNA: TGTGCCAGCAGCGACAATCAGCCCCAGCATTTT. The encoded protein is CASSDNQPQHF.

The chain employs TRBV5-1 and TRBJ2-3; D unresolved. The ends were cut back, 2 bases at V and 2 bases at J, with 3 bases in the middle. This CDR3 contains 12 residues. CDR1 SGHRS and CDR2 YFSETQ come from the germline V gene. The CDR3 spells CASSFNTDTQYF. The CDR3 DNA reads TGCGCCAGCAGCTTCAACACAGATACGCAGTATTTT.

As for this clone: Other nucleotide sequences from this sample produce the same CDR3. The V gene is TRBV7-9, the J gene TRBJ1-1; tentatively, D is TRBD1 (5 bases). CDR3 size: 15 residues. Trimming took 5 bases from V and 1 from J, leaving 14 bases between them. Germline-derived CDR1 and CDR2 are SEHNR and FQNEAQ (reference sequence). The CDR3 sequence: CASSPSGTGNTEAFF. The CDR3 DNA is TGTGCCAGCAGCCCCTCCGGGACGGGGAACACTGAAGCTTTCTTT.

This rearrangement joins TRBV28 to TRBJ1-5; D is unclear. This CDR3 contains 13 residues. V gave up 1 base and J gave up 6 bases, with 7 bases separating them. From germline, CDR1 is MDHEN and CDR2 SYDVKM. In DNA, the CDR3 is TGTGCCAGCAGTTTATTAATAAGTCAGCCCCAGCATTTT. Protein product: CASSLLISQPQHF.

J is TRBJ2-3 and V is TRBV15; 9 bases map to TRBD2. V was pared by 4 bases and J by 6 bases, with 8 bases of the junction left unmatched. The length of the CDR3 is 15 residues. The V gene's germline CDR1 is LNHNV and CDR2 YYDKDF (reference sequence). The CDR3 loop reads CATSTYVAGGDTQYF. CDR3 DNA sequence: TGTGCCACCAGCACGTACGTGGCGGGAGGGGATACGCAGTATTTT.

This clone is a singleton in its sample. This chain links TRBV19 with TRBJ2-7; TRBD1 matches at 9 bases. The junction had 7 bases not matched to a gene; V was cut back by 8 bases and J by 2 bases. CDR3 size: 14 residues. Germline-derived CDR1 and CDR2 are LNHDA and SQIVND (reference sequence). DNA of the CDR3: TGTGCCAGTGCCTCGGGGACAGGGACCTACGAGCAGTACTTC. Protein: CASASGTGTYEQYF.

CDR3 bases: TGTGCCAGCAGCTTTGGTCAGGGTCCCACAGATACGCAGTATTTT. Its translation: CASSFGQGPTDTQYF. The chain has TRBV7-9 and TRBJ2-3; D perhaps matches TRBD1 (5 bases). This CDR3 spans 15 amino acids. Trimming left V 3 bases short and J 2 bases short, with 12 bases between. The germline V gene has CDR1 SEHNR and CDR2 FQNEAQ (reference sequence). The variable domain in full, with the rest retrieved from reference TRBV7-9 and TRBJ2-3, is DTGVSQNPRHKITKRGQNVTFRCDPISEHNRLYWYRQTLGQGPEFLTYFQNEAQLEKSRLLSDRFSAERPKGSFSTLEIQRTEQGDSAMYLCASSFGQGPTDTQYFGPGTRLTVL.

The rearrangement links TRBV27 to TRBJ2-1; 8 nucleotides line up with TRBD1. Trimming removed 7 bases from V and 2 bases from J; junction bases left unmatched: 10. CDR1 is MNHEY and CDR2 is SMNVEV in the germline V gene (reference sequence). This CDR3 spans 16 amino acids. CDR3 DNA: TGTGCCAGCAACCCCAGGGGGCTTAGTACCTACAATGAGCAGTTCTTC. Protein sequence: CASNPRGLSTYNEQFF.

The chain is built from TRBV7-8 and TRBJ2-7; D ambiguous. CDR3 length equals 13 residues. The V gene's germline CDR1 is SGHVS and CDR2 FQNEAQ. The V end was cut by 7 bases, the J end by 5 bases, with 15 bases between. CDR3 coding DNA: TGTGCCAGCACCTCCCCCCCTTTTGACGAGCAGTACTTC. It is translated as CASTSPPFDEQYF.

The chain has TRBV9 and TRBJ2-1; D not resolved. The CDR3 runs to 16 residues. Per germline, CDR1 SGDLS and CDR2 YYNGEE. Trimming took 4 bases from V and 0 from J, leaving 14 bases between them. The CDR3 loop reads CASSPPTGPSYNEQFF. The CDR3 DNA is TGTGCCAGCAGCCCGCCTACTGGCCCCTCCTACAATGAGCAGTTCTTC.

In this sample, this clone turned up once. The genes are TRBV19 and TRBJ2-1, with D possibly being TRBD1 (6 bases). The CDR3 is made up of 13 amino acids. Germline V gene data show CDR1 as LNHDA and CDR2 as SQIVND (reference sequence). V dropped 8 bases and J dropped 3 bases, with 11 bases sitting between them. CDR3 amino acids: CASSGTNYNEQFF. The CDR3 DNA reads as TGTGCCAGTTCCGGGACAAACTACAATGAGCAGTTCTTC.

As to this clone: Additional DNA sequences in this sample encode the identical CDR3. V usage is TRBV27 and J usage is TRBJ2-7; D not resolved. Trimming took 4 bases from V and 2 from J, leaving 3 bases between them. The germline V gene encodes CDR1 MNHEY and CDR2 SMNVEV (reference sequence). The CDR3 contains 11 residues. The CDR3 nucleotides read TGTGCCAGCAGTTCGCCCTACGAGCAGTACTTC. It codes for CASSSPYEQYF.

The chain recombines TRBV2 with TRBJ1-1; the match to TRBD1 covers 7 bases. The CDR3 loop spans 17 amino acids. The V segment lost 0 bases and the J segment 2 bases; nucleotides outside the gene matches: 9. CDR1 and CDR2 (germline): SNHLY, FYNNEI. The CDR3 spells CASSEANFGDSNTEAFF. The CDR3 DNA reads TGTGCCAGCAGTGAAGCGAATTTTGGGGACAGTAACACTGAAGCTTTCTTT.

The chain uses TRBV27 and TRBJ2-1; TRBD1 matches at 11 bases. J lost 2 bases, V lost 3 bases, and 3 bases had no gene match. In germline, CDR1 is MNHEY, CDR2 SMNVEV (reference sequence). There are 16 residues in the CDR3. This CDR3 reads CASSLGDRGTYNEQFF. For the CDR3, the DNA is TGTGCCAGCAGTTTGGGGGACAGGGGGACCTACAATGAGCAGTTCTTC.

The V gene is TRBV5-1, the J gene TRBJ2-7; 15 bases are shared with TRBD2. V lost 4 bases to trimming and J lost 3 bases; unmatched junction nucleotides: 14. CDR3 length: 19 amino acids. Germline V CDR1 and CDR2: SGHRS, YFSETQ. The chain's CDR3 is CASSGGTSGRLSENYEQYF. The CDR3 DNA sequence: TGCGCCAGCAGCGGGGGGACTAGCGGGAGGCTTTCGGAAAACTACGAGCAGTACTTC.

The chain has TRBV9 and TRBJ2-7, with 9 bases matching TRBD1. V was pared by 4 bases and J by 3 bases, with 8 bases of the junction left unmatched. Germline V gives CDR1 SGDLS, CDR2 YYNGEE. This CDR3 spans 15 amino acids. The CDR3 here is CASSPTGTGSYEQYF. DNA for the CDR3: TGTGCCAGCAGCCCGACCGGGACAGGGAGCTACGAGCAGTACTTC.

This clone was observed a single time. This chain joins TRBV11-2 and TRBJ1-2; D gene ambiguous. The germline V gene has CDR1 SGHAT and CDR2 FQNNGV. V was pared by 5 bases and J by 3 bases, with 13 bases between. The CDR3 contains 14 residues. DNA of the CDR3: TGTGCCAGCAGCCCTCTTAGTGGGTACTATGGCTACACCTTC. It yields the protein CASSPLSGYYGYTF.

This clone was recorded only once. The chain has TRBV27 and TRBJ2-7, with 7 nucleotides matching TRBD2. The V gene's germline CDR1 is MNHEY and CDR2 SMNVEV (reference sequence). Germline trimming cut 3 bases from V and 3 bases from J; bases unmatched to any gene: 5. This CDR3 spans 14 amino acids. CDR3 protein: CASSLASGHYEQYF. CDR3 sequence (DNA): TGTGCCAGCAGTTTGGCTAGCGGCCACTACGAGCAGTACTTC.

The V call is TRBV25-1, the J call TRBJ2-3, with 10 bases lining up with TRBD2. Germline loops: CDR1 MGHDK, CDR2 SYGVNS. There are 17 residues in the CDR3. V was clipped by 3 bases and J by 0 bases; unmatched bases: 6. The CDR3 here is CASSDLTGLASTDTQYF. The CDR3 DNA reads TGTGCCAGCAGTGACCTCACGGGACTAGCGAGCACAGATACGCAGTATTTT.

The chain recombines TRBV6-6 with TRBJ2-1; D gene uncertain. Deletions cut 2 bases from V and 9 bases from J, with 20 bases between. Germline V gene sequence: CDR1 MNHNY, CDR2 SVGAGI (reference sequence). The CDR3 contains 16 residues. The CDR3 DNA is TGTGCCAGCAGTTACCAGATCCTGCGTCAACTGGGTGAGCAGTTCTTC. Protein: CASSYQILRQLGEQFF.

This rearrangement joins TRBV13 to TRBJ2-1, with no clear D. Per the germline V gene, CDR1 is PRHDT and CDR2 is FYEKMQ (reference sequence). The CDR3 length is 14 residues. V lost 3 bases to trimming and J lost 2 bases, with 8 bases between them. The CDR3 region is CASSFANTYNEQFF. In DNA, the CDR3 is TGTGCCAGCAGCTTTGCCAACACCTACAATGAGCAGTTCTTC.

The gene calls are TRBV11-2 and TRBJ2-7, with a weak D call TRBD1 (5 bases). The V end was cut by 0 bases, the J end by 3 bases, with 9 bases between. Germline V gene data show CDR1 as SGHAT and CDR2 as FQNNGV. The CDR3 covers 14 residues. The CDR3 region is CASSLDRAHYEQYF. In DNA, the CDR3 is TGTGCCAGCAGCTTAGACAGGGCCCACTACGAGCAGTACTTC.

This rearrangement joins TRBV9 to TRBJ2-2; TRBD1 agrees at 10 bases. This CDR3 spans 17 amino acids. The germline V gene encodes CDR1 SGDLS and CDR2 YYNGEE. With 4 bases clipped from V and 4 bases from J, the junction kept 10 bases outside the gene matches. In DNA form, the CDR3 reads TGTGCCAGCAGCTCGAACCGGGACAGGGGTCCCACCGGGGAGCTGTTTTTT. Translating it yields CASSSNRDRGPTGELFF. Full variable domain (outside the CDR3, taken from reference TRBV9 and TRBJ2-2): DSGVTQTPKHLITATGQRVTLRCSPRSGDLSVYWYQQSLDQGLQFLIQYYNGEERAKGNILERFSAQQFPDLHSELNLSSLELGDSALYFCASSSNRDRGPTGELFFGEGSRLTVL.

This sequence joins TRBV28 and TRBJ2-7, with 9 bases identical to TRBD2. Germline V gene data show CDR1 as MDHEN and CDR2 as SYDVKM. The CDR3 totals 15 residues. The trim removed 6 bases at V and 2 bases at J, leaving 8 bases unmatched. The CDR3 DNA reads TGTGCCAGCAGCCAACCCCTAGCGGGAACCTACGAGCAGTACTTC. Protein: CASSQPLAGTYEQYF.

This chain connects TRBV28 to TRBJ2-7, with 13 bases aligning to TRBD2. The CDR3 length is 18 residues. In germline, CDR1 is MDHEN, CDR2 SYDVKM. The V gene end was trimmed by 3 bases and the J gene end by 2 bases; junction bases not matched to a gene: 10. The CDR3 protein is CASSFLGTSGKGTYEQYF. DNA of the CDR3: TGTGCCAGCAGTTTCCTTGGGACTAGCGGGAAGGGGACCTACGAGCAGTACTTC.